The rows below give T cell receptor beta chains drawn from one sample of a study of cytomegalovirus exposure and HLA in healthy donors. Sequencing used immunoSEQ multiplex PCR; TCRdb keeps in-frame clones, though not all of them. Of roughly 100,000 clones listed, less than 85% are singletons. The specimen sequenced was PBMCs. The source is a man aged 60-69 years in good health and CMV-seronegative. Both conserved end residues are part of each CDR3. The order of the fields is V gene, J gene, CDR3 protein.

>TRBV6-4|TRBJ1-6
CASSARTGDGSPLHF
>TRBV6-5|TRBJ1-6
CASSYSQGRVGSPLHF
>TRBV5-1|TRBJ1-4
CASSLGGQDNEKLFF
>TRBV7-2|TRBJ2-1
CASSLLGGGVYNEQFF
>TRBV30|TRBJ1-1
CAWRHGGGPEAFF
>TRBV12-5|TRBJ1-5
CASGSQGDSNQPQHF
>TRBV19|TRBJ2-5
CASSISGTQETQYF
>TRBV28|TRBJ1-1
CASSFSVRSFF
>TRBV6-5|TRBJ2-1
CASRKDRLSYNEQFF
>TRBV11-1|TRBJ2-5
CASSPTAQTQYF